One sample yielded the 18 T cell receptor beta chains listed below, sequenced in a study of blood T cell repertoires in COVID-19. Using immunoSEQ multiplex PCR, the repertoire was profiled, and TCRdb retains in-frame clones only, with some absent. The sample lists about 180,000 clones, nearly 90% occurring once. Sequenced input: PBMCs or T cells enriched from blood (not recorded which). Receptors originate from a woman aged 40-49 years with acute COVID-19.

V usage is TRBV29-1 and J usage is TRBJ2-2; 8 nucleotides agree with TRBD2. Trimming removed 6 bases from V and 1 base from J; junction bases left unmatched: 10. The length of the CDR3 is 16 residues. CDR1 is SQVTM and CDR2 is ANQGSEA in the germline V gene. The CDR3 sequence: CSVRGREAWNTGELFF. DNA of the CDR3: TGCAGCGTCAGAGGGCGGGAGGCTTGGAACACCGGGGAGCTGTTTTTT.

The gene calls are TRBV25-1 and TRBJ2-7; 10 bases are a match to TRBD2. CDR1 and CDR2 from the germline V gene are MGHDK and SYGVNS. The CDR3 is 14 residues long. The V gene end was trimmed by 5 bases and the J gene end by 4 bases; junction bases not matched to a gene: 5. The CDR3 loop is CASSKASGSYEQYF. CDR3 bases: TGTGCCAGCAGTAAGGCTAGCGGGAGTTACGAGCAGTACTTC.

V usage is TRBV27 and J usage is TRBJ1-1, with no clear D. CDR1 is MNHEY, CDR2 SMNVEV, per germline (reference sequence). The ends were cut back, 1 base at V and 10 bases at J, with 13 bases in the middle. The CDR3 spans 13 residues. CDR3 sequence: CASSLYRGRGAFF. The DNA of the CDR3 is TGTGCCAGCAGTTTATACCGGGGTCGGGGAGCTTTCTTT.

The chain is built from TRBV19 and TRBJ2-7, with D possibly TRBD2 on 5 matching bases. Trimming took 1 base from V and 4 from J, leaving 11 bases between them. Per germline, CDR1 LNHDA and CDR2 SQIVND (reference sequence). CDR3 length: 14 residues. The CDR3 here is CASSIGLAVYEQYF. Written as DNA, the CDR3 is TGTGCCAGTAGTATAGGCCTAGCAGTATACGAGCAGTACTTC.

The chain links TRBV5-1 to TRBJ2-7; TRBD1 agrees at 7 bases. There are 19 residues in the CDR3. The V gene end was trimmed by 0 bases and the J gene end by 2 bases; junction bases not matched to a gene: 17. Germline V CDR1 and CDR2: SGHRS, YFSETQ. CDR3 region: CASSLARRGPRDSAYEQYF. As DNA, the CDR3 is TGCGCCAGCAGCTTGGCAAGAAGGGGACCCCGGGACAGTGCCTACGAGCAGTACTTC.

The rearrangement joins TRBV9 to TRBJ2-1; maybe TRBD2 (5 bases). The CDR3 covers 13 residues. V was pared by 4 bases and J by 8 bases, with 13 bases between. Germline V CDR1 and CDR2: SGDLS, YYNGEE. CDR3 nucleotide sequence: TGTGCCAGCAGCTTACAACCCGGGGATGAGCAGTTCTTC. Protein product: CASSLQPGDEQFF.

This chain joins TRBV28 and TRBJ1-2; D gene uncertain. Trimming took 3 bases from V and 6 from J, leaving 14 bases between them. The length of the CDR3 is 14 residues. The germline CDR1 and CDR2 sequences are MDHEN and SYDVKM. CDR3 region: CASSLIVEENGYTF. CDR3 DNA: TGTGCCAGCAGTTTGATTGTGGAGGAAAATGGCTACACCTTC.

This chain links TRBV25-1 with TRBJ2-2; the match to TRBD2 covers 11 bases. Germline V gene sequence: CDR1 MGHDK, CDR2 SYGVNS. This CDR3 is built from 18 residues. Trimming cost V 1 base and J 6 bases; bases outside gene matches: 10. For the CDR3, the DNA is TGTGCCAGCAGTGAATGGAACAGGGCTAGCGGGGGGTCCGGGGAGCTGTTTTTT. Amino acids: CASSEWNRASGGSGELFF.

As DNA, the CDR3 is TGTGCCAGCAGCGTCGTACCCAGGGGGGTGGGGTACACTGAAGCTTTCTTT. Translated, it gives CASSVVPRGVGYTEAFF. The genes are TRBV9 and TRBJ1-1; 7 bases map to TRBD1. This CDR3 contains 17 residues. Trimming took 2 bases from V and 3 from J; bases not matched to a gene: 13. Germline values: CDR1 SGDLS, CDR2 YYNGEE.

The chain has TRBV5-1 and TRBJ1-2; 7 positions agree with TRBD1. The trim removed 3 bases at V and 1 base at J, leaving 6 bases unmatched. This CDR3 comprises 15 residues. CDR1 is SGHRS, CDR2 YFSETQ, per germline. CDR3 DNA: TGCGCCAGCAGCTCGGGACAGTCAATTAACTATGGCTACACCTTC. Protein sequence: CASSSGQSINYGYTF.

The chain couples TRBV5-8 to TRBJ1-2, with 8 bases identical to TRBD1. The ends lost 2 bases at V and 7 bases at J; junction bases unmatched: 13. Germline V lookup: CDR1 SGHTS, CDR2 YDEGEE. The length of the CDR3 is 16 residues. The DNA of the CDR3 is TGTGCCAGCAGCTTAAGGACAGGGAGGCCCTCGGCTGGCTACACCTTC. Translating it yields CASSLRTGRPSAGYTF.

The chain has TRBV29-1 and TRBJ1-1, with 7 bases matching TRBD1. J was trimmed by 2 bases and V by 7 bases; bases with no gene match: 4. This CDR3 contains 12 residues. Germline V lookup: CDR1 SQVTM, CDR2 ANQGSEA. CDR3 loop: CSATGVNTEAFF. Here the CDR3 DNA reads TGCAGCGCCACAGGGGTCAACACTGAAGCTTTCTTT.

In its sample, this clone was seen a few times. This specimen includes other DNA sequences encoding the same CDR3. The chain links TRBV19 to TRBJ2-7; 10 nucleotides align to TRBD1. The V gene's germline CDR1 is LNHDA and CDR2 SQIVND (reference sequence). The CDR3 length is 13 residues. Germline trimming cut 7 bases from V and 2 bases from J; bases unmatched to any gene: 2. CDR3 nucleotide sequence: TGTGCCAGTAAGGGGACAGGGGCCTACGAGCAGTACTTC. Its protein is CASKGTGAYEQYF. The entire variable domain, with the rest obtained from reference TRBV19 and TRBJ2-7, is as follows: DGGITQSPKYLFRKEGQNVTLSCEQNLNHDAMYWYRQDPGQGLRLIYYSQIVNDFQKGDIAEGYSVSREKKESFPLTVTSAQKNPTAFYLCASKGTGAYEQYFGPGTRLTVT.

The V gene is TRBV12-5, the J gene TRBJ2-1; D is possibly TRBD2 (6 bases). The CDR3 length is 15 residues. V was shortened by 6 bases and J by 8 bases, with 20 bases between the two germline ends. Germline loops: CDR1 LGHNT, CDR2 FRNRAP. CDR3 region: CASGWRERGVHEQFF. The CDR3 nucleotides read TGTGCTAGTGGGTGGAGGGAGCGAGGAGTGCATGAGCAGTTCTTC.

J is TRBJ2-7 and V is TRBV27, with D maybe TRBD2 (6 bases). The CDR3 runs 15 residues. V was trimmed by 0 bases and J by 2 bases, leaving 11 bases between them. Germline-derived CDR1 and CDR2 are MNHEY and SMNVEV (reference sequence). Here the CDR3 DNA reads TGTGCCAGCAGTTTATCGGTTGGGAGGACCTACGAGCAGTACTTC. This encodes CASSLSVGRTYEQYF.

V gene TRBV7-2 combines with J gene TRBJ2-1, with 8 positions matching TRBD2. The junction had 8 bases not matched to a gene; V was cut back by 2 bases and J by 5 bases. Germline V CDR1 and CDR2: SGHTA, FQGNSA. This CDR3 spans 16 amino acids. DNA for the CDR3: TGTGCCAGCAGCTTATTGGTACTAGCGGTAAACAATGAGCAGTTCTTC. The encoded protein is CASSLLVLAVNNEQFF. The full variable domain, in which reference TRBV7-2 and TRBJ2-1 provide the parts outside the CDR3, is GAGVSQSPSNKVTEKGKDVELRCDPISGHTALYWYRQSLGQGLEFLIYFQGNSAPDKSGLPSDRFSAERTGGSVSTLTIQRTQQEDSAVYLCASSLLVLAVNNEQFFGPGTRLTVL.

The chain uses TRBV19 and TRBJ1-1, with D possibly TRBD1 on 5 matching bases. Germline V gene lookup returns CDR1 LNHDA and CDR2 SQIVND (reference sequence). The CDR3 runs to 19 residues. Trimming removed 1 base at V and 0 bases at J, with 21 bases between. CDR3 sequence (DNA): TGTGCCAGTAGTATAGTCGCGACAGCCCAGTGGGGCATGAACACTGAAGCTTTCTTT. The encoded protein is CASSIVATAQWGMNTEAFF.

The rearrangement joins TRBV5-1 to TRBJ1-2, with 12 bases that match TRBD1. Losses at the gene ends were 2 bases for V and 8 bases for J; bases not matched to a gene: 7. This CDR3 is 15 amino acids long. Germline V gene lookup returns CDR1 SGHRS and CDR2 YFSETQ. This CDR3 reads CASSFDRGQGAGYTF. The CDR3 DNA follows: TGCGCCAGCAGCTTTGACCGGGGACAGGGGGCAGGCTACACCTTC.